This T cell receptor beta chain was documented in a study of blood T cell repertoires in COVID-19. Study information: Symptom resolution, clearance, or two negative PCRs marked the recovered donors of Cohort 3. Samples representing acute and convalescent COVID-19 were sourced from the United States, Italy and Spain. PBMCs, B-cell-depleted T cells, or T cells provided the cDNA or gDNA that made up the material.

V gave up 4 bases and J gave up 0 bases; unmatched junction bases: 10. Germline assignment: CDR1 SQVTM and CDR2 ANQGSEA. This CDR3 is 16 amino acids long. A single count supports this clone. Authors' data handling: How many nucleated cells were present was estimated from reference gene primer amplification. The assay was immunoSEQ multiplex PCR, and TCRdb's table has in-frame clones only and misses some. The DNA was the basis for D and trimming; V, J and clone size are from that table. The table has approximately 210,000 clones, 87% seen once. Sequencing was performed on PBMCs or T cells enriched from blood (not recorded which). This chain links TRBV29-1 with TRBJ1-1, with 8 bases lining up with TRBD1. This clonotype was sampled from a young man in a cohort exposed to, infected with or recovered from COVID-19 (not recorded which). The DNA for the CDR3 is TGCAGCGTTGGCAGGGGGCTAACCTTTATGAACACTGAAGCTTTCTTT. As protein: CSVGRGLTFMNTEAFF.